The 16 T cell receptor beta chains presented below share a single source sample, sequenced in a study of blood T cell repertoires in COVID-19. Profiling relied on immunoSEQ multiplex PCR, and the TCRdb table lists in-frame clones only, not all of them. Of just over 200,000 clones in the sample, about nine tenths are singletons; the top ten hold 5% to 6.5%. The sequencing sample was made of peripheral blood. These TCRs come from an older man with acute or convalescent COVID-19.

The chain employs TRBV12-3 or TRBV12-4 and TRBJ1-5; D remains ambiguous. The CDR3 is 12 residues long. Trimming stripped 10 bases from V and 2 bases from J, with 9 bases between. The CDR3 is CATGPGNQPQHF. CDR3 sequence (DNA): TGTGCCACCGGTCCTGGCAATCAGCCCCAGCATTTT.

This sequence joins TRBV11-2 and TRBJ2-1; D might be TRBD2 (5 bases). The CDR3 consists of 16 residues. Germline CDR1 is SGHAT and CDR2 is FQNNGV. The V and J ends lost 1 base and 5 bases respectively, with 15 bases between them. The CDR3 spells CASSLVAGINHNEQFF. The CDR3, as DNA: TGTGCCAGCAGCTTAGTGGCGGGCATAAACCACAATGAGCAGTTCTTC.

This chain uses TRBV7-9 with TRBJ1-1, with D unresolved. The CDR3 is 15 amino acids. CDR1 and CDR2 from the germline V gene are SEHNR and FQNEAQ (reference sequence). V lost 2 bases and J lost 3, with 13 bases in between. The CDR3 DNA reads TGTGCCAGCAGCTTATTCAGCGGGGTTGACACTGAAGCTTTCTTT. Translation: CASSLFSGVDTEAFF.

The J gene is TRBJ2-7, the V gene TRBV10-2, with D possibly TRBD1 on 6 matching bases. This CDR3 has 12 amino acids. Trimming left V 8 bases short and J 4 bases short, with 12 bases between. Germline lookup yields CDR1 WSHSY and CDR2 SAAADI. CDR3 nucleotide sequence: TGCGCCAGCTCAGTGGGGGCATACGAGCAGTACGTC. It codes for CASSVGAYEQYV.

The table lists this clone with a count of one. The rearrangement links TRBV25-1 to TRBJ1-3; 7 bases are shared with TRBD1. The ends lost 1 base at V and 7 bases at J; junction bases unmatched: 4. The germline gives CDR1 MGHDK, CDR2 SYGVNS. CDR3 length equals 14 residues. The CDR3 DNA follows: TGTGCCAGCAGTGAATTGGCGGACAGGAACACCATATATTTT. Its translation is CASSELADRNTIYF.

V usage is TRBV7-9 and J usage is TRBJ2-1; TRBD2 agrees at 10 bases. This CDR3 comprises 16 residues. The germline gives CDR1 SEHNR, CDR2 FQNEAQ (reference sequence). V lost 1 base and J lost 3; bases outside the gene matches: 3. The CDR3 region has the DNA TGTGCCAGCAGCTTAGGCCTAGCGGGGGACTACAATGAGCAGTTCTTC. Translation: CASSLGLAGDYNEQFF. Drawing the rest from reference TRBV7-9 and TRBJ2-1, the complete variable domain is DTGVSQNPRHKITKRGQNVTFRCDPISEHNRLYWYRQTLGQGPEFLTYFQNEAQLEKSRLLSDRFSAERPKGSFSTLEIQRTEQGDSAMYLCASSLGLAGDYNEQFFGPGTRLTVL.

This sequence joins TRBV29-1 and TRBJ1-5; 9 bases align to TRBD1. The CDR3 sequence is 16 residues long. Trimming at V came to 5 bases and at J to 0 bases, leaving 8 bases not matched to a gene. Germline-derived CDR1 and CDR2 are SQVTM and ANQGSEA. CDR3 nucleotides: TGCAGCGTTATGGGACAGGGAGGGAATAGCAATCAGCCCCAGCATTTT. Its protein is CSVMGQGGNSNQPQHF. Variable domain in full (rest from reference TRBV29-1 and TRBJ1-5): SAVISQKPSRDICQRGTSLTIQCQVDSQVTMMFWYRQQPGQSLTLIATANQGSEATYESGFVIDKFPISRPNLTFSTLTVSNMSPEDSSIYLCSVMGQGGNSNQPQHFGDGTRLSIL.

The chain links TRBV7-8 to TRBJ2-2, with D perhaps TRBD2 (6 bases). Germline V gene sequence: CDR1 SGHVS, CDR2 FQNEAQ. V lost 8 bases and J 6 bases, leaving 16 bases between the germline ends. CDR3 length: 14 amino acids. In DNA, the CDR3 is TGTGCCAGCGCGTCGGGGGAGTTGCCCGGGGAGCTGTTTTTT. It specifies CASASGELPGELFF.

The chain joins TRBV18 to TRBJ2-1; TRBD1 is a possible D gene (6 bases). Between the trimmed V and J ends, which lost 2 bases and 4 bases, there was a span of 12 bases. The CDR3 spans 15 residues. Looked up from germline, CDR1 is KGHSH and CDR2 is LQKENI. The CDR3 spells CASSPGRGRYNEQFF. CDR3 sequence (DNA): TGTGCCAGCTCACCAGGCAGGGGACGTTACAATGAGCAGTTCTTC.

This clone has just one count. The chain joins TRBV7-9 to TRBJ1-2; 10 nucleotides align to TRBD1. Germline-derived CDR1 and CDR2 are SEHNR and FQNEAQ (reference sequence). The CDR3 covers 15 residues. Trimming took 5 bases from V and 2 from J; bases not matched to a gene: 5. Here the CDR3 reads CASSTQTGGNYGYTF. CDR3 DNA sequence: TGTGCCAGCAGCACTCAGACAGGGGGCAACTATGGCTACACCTTC.

This sequence joins TRBV6-5 and TRBJ1-3; TRBD1 matches at 7 bases. Germline assignment: CDR1 MNHEY and CDR2 SVGAGI. With 2 bases clipped from V and 4 bases from J, the junction kept 5 bases outside the gene matches. The CDR3 has 15 residues. CDR3 residues: CASSYEGQIGNTIYF. The CDR3 DNA follows: TGTGCCAGCAGTTACGAGGGACAGATCGGAAACACCATATATTTT.

CDR3 DNA: TGTGCCAGCTCACCGCAATCGACAGGGGATGGCTACACCTTC. Translated: CASSPQSTGDGYTF. The chain has TRBV18 and TRBJ1-2; 8 bases map to TRBD1. The V and J ends lost 3 bases and 6 bases, in that order; junction bases with no gene match: 6. CDR3 size: 14 residues. The germline V gene encodes CDR1 KGHSH and CDR2 LQKENI.

On this clone: Within the sample, other DNA sequences also encode this same CDR3. J is TRBJ2-3 and V is TRBV3-1 (or the pseudogene TRBV3-2), with no clear D. CDR3 length: 13 amino acids. V was pared by 1 base and J by 3 bases, with 5 bases between. In germline, CDR1 is LGHDT, CDR2 YNNKEL (reference sequence). CDR3 DNA sequence: TGTGCCAGCAGCCAAGTACTGACAGATACGCAGTATTTT. This codes for CASSQVLTDTQYF.

This CDR3 is CASSQQAGSSEQYF. CDR3 in DNA: TGTGCCAGCAGCCAGCAAGCGGGATCTAGCGAGCAGTACTTC. The chain employs TRBV14 and TRBJ2-7; TRBD2 matches at 7 bases. Germline CDR1 and CDR2: SGHDN and FVKESK. The CDR3 covers 14 residues. V dropped 3 bases and J dropped 6; count of bases not matched to a gene: 8.

This chain uses TRBV7-3 with TRBJ2-3, with D maybe TRBD2 (7 bases). The CDR3 sequence is 15 residues long. Per the germline V gene, CDR1 is SGHTA and CDR2 is FQGTGA. V was trimmed by 3 bases and J by 2 bases, leaving 12 bases between them. The CDR3 here is CASSFRGADTDTQYF. The CDR3 DNA follows: TGTGCCAGCAGCTTTCGGGGGGCGGACACAGATACGCAGTATTTT.

The chain has TRBV11-2 and TRBJ2-3, with 9 positions matching TRBD2. Germline CDR1 is SGHAT and CDR2 is FQNNGV. CDR3 length: 14 residues. Trimming took 5 bases from V and 5 from J; bases not matched to a gene: 5. The CDR3 is CASSRGRGKDTQYF. CDR3 nucleotide sequence: TGTGCCAGCAGCCGCGGGAGGGGGAAAGATACGCAGTATTTT.